A single sample gave rise to the 26 T cell receptor beta chains below, sequenced in a study of cytomegalovirus exposure and HLA in healthy donors. The PCR contained 60 Vbeta and 13 Jbeta primers. Using immunoSEQ multiplex PCR, the repertoire was profiled, and TCRdb retains in-frame clones only, with some absent. The sample includes about 200,000 clones, 70% to 80% of them seen just once. The sequenced material came from PBMCs. The receptors here all came from a male donor in good health and CMV-seropositive.

This sequence joins TRBV4-1 and TRBJ2-7; 8 bases align to TRBD1. CDR3 length equals 15 residues. The germline gives CDR1 MGHRA, CDR2 YSYEKL. The trim removed 1 base at V and 0 bases at J, leaving 2 bases unmatched. This CDR3 is CASSQGTGSSYEQYF. The CDR3 DNA follows: TGCGCCAGCAGCCAAGGGACAGGGAGCTCCTACGAGCAGTACTTC.

The J gene is TRBJ1-2, the V gene TRBV18, with 9 nucleotides matching TRBD1. CDR1 KGHSH and CDR2 LQKENI come from the germline V gene. The CDR3 contains 15 residues. Unmatched junction bases numbered 4, after V lost 0 bases and J lost 5 bases. The CDR3 here is CASSPPGQGSYGYTF. Here the CDR3 DNA reads TGTGCCAGCTCACCACCGGGACAGGGATCTTATGGCTACACCTTC.

V usage is TRBV6-1 and J usage is TRBJ1-3, with D maybe TRBD1 (6 bases). V lost 5 bases and J 2 bases, leaving 13 bases between the germline ends. CDR1 and CDR2 from the germline V gene are MNHNS and SASEGT. There are 15 residues in the CDR3. The CDR3 DNA reads as TGTGCCAGCAGTCCCAGGGGTTCCGCTGGAAACACCATATATTTT. Amino acids: CASSPRGSAGNTIYF.

This clone has more than one count but fewer than ten. The chain couples TRBV9 to TRBJ2-7, with 9 bases identical to TRBD2. The CDR3 runs 14 residues. Trimming took 0 bases from V and 6 from J; bases not matched to a gene: 4. CDR1 is SGDLS and CDR2 is YYNGEE in the germline V gene. The CDR3 is CASSVASGELEQYF. The CDR3 bases are TGTGCCAGCAGCGTAGCTAGCGGGGAGCTCGAGCAGTACTTC.

In its sample, this clone was seen once. The sample carries other DNA sequences with the same CDR3. J is TRBJ2-7 and V is TRBV9, with a weak D call TRBD1 (6 bases). This CDR3 has 14 amino acids. Germline assignment: CDR1 SGDLS and CDR2 YYNGEE. Trimming took off 0 bases at V and 0 bases at J, with 7 bases between the two ends. This CDR3 is CASSVGRGSYEQYF. DNA for the CDR3: TGTGCCAGCAGCGTAGGCAGGGGCTCCTACGAGCAGTACTTC.

The genes are TRBV7-3 and TRBJ1-2; 10 positions agree with TRBD1. CDR3 size: 16 residues. Germline CDR1 SGHTA, CDR2 FQGTGA. The V and J ends lost 0 bases and 2 bases, in that order; junction bases with no gene match: 3. DNA for the CDR3: TGTGCCAGCAGCTTAACGGGACAGGGGCTAAACTATGGCTACACCTTC. Protein product: CASSLTGQGLNYGYTF.

This clone showed up just a few times. CDR3 coding DNA: TGTGCCAGCAGCTTAGGACAGGGTCTGGAGGAGCAGTACTTC. As protein: CASSLGQGLEEQYF. The chain uses TRBV9 and TRBJ2-7; 8 nucleotides align to TRBD1. CDR1 is SGDLS and CDR2 is YYNGEE in the germline V gene. This CDR3 region has 14 residues. V was clipped by 4 bases and J by 7 bases; unmatched bases: 10. The full variable domain, completed using reference TRBV9 and TRBJ2-7, is DSGVTQTPKHLITATGQRVTLRCSPRSGDLSVYWYQQSLDQGLQFLIQYYNGEERAKGNILERFSAQQFPDLHSELNLSSLELGDSALYFCASSLGQGLEEQYFGPGTRLTVT.

The chain couples TRBV11-2 to TRBJ2-1; D possibly corresponds to TRBD1 (7 bases). V lost 4 bases, J lost 4 bases, and 14 bases lay in between. The CDR3 loop spans 15 amino acids. Germline-derived CDR1 and CDR2 are SGHAT and FQNNGV. The DNA for the CDR3 is TGTGCCAGCAGCTCTCTCAGGGGGGTATACAATGAGCAGTTCTTC. Translated, it gives CASSSLRGVYNEQFF.

The chain recombines TRBV27 with TRBJ1-5; D is undetermined. The length of the CDR3 is 20 residues. The V end lost 2 bases, the J end lost 3 bases, and 26 bases lay between the germline ends. CDR1 and CDR2 (germline): MNHEY, SMNVEV (reference sequence). The CDR3: CASSLLPRTMGRRDNQPQHF. The CDR3 DNA follows: TGTGCCAGCAGTTTACTGCCCAGGACTATGGGCCGGCGGGACAATCAGCCCCAGCATTTT.

The chain carries TRBV6-6 and TRBJ2-5; 9 bases map to TRBD2. V shed 5 bases, J shed 7 bases, and the junction held 11 bases outside the gene matches. Looked up from germline, CDR1 is MNHNY and CDR2 is SVGAGI (reference sequence). CDR3 size: 15 residues. This chain's CDR3 is CASSDTGLALSTQYF. Written as DNA, the CDR3 is TGTGCCAGCAGTGATACCGGACTAGCGTTATCGACCCAGTACTTC.

The chain has TRBV21-1 and TRBJ2-1; the table calls TRBD2, which could not be checked here. TRBV21-1 is an annotated pseudogene. The CDR3 runs 20 residues. CDR3 nucleotides: TGTGCCAGCAGCAAATGCCAGAGGGGGCGTGAACTAGCGGGATACAATGAGCAGTTCTTC. Protein product: CASSKCQRGRELAGYNEQFF.

The CDR3 region is CASSQDLGEAFF. In nucleotides, the CDR3 is TGCGCCAGCAGCCAAGATCTCGGTGAAGCTTTCTTT. The V gene is TRBV4-3, the J gene TRBJ1-1; D gene unclear. The CDR3 runs to 12 residues. V was trimmed by 0 bases and J by 7 bases, leaving 6 bases between them. Germline V gene data show CDR1 as LGHNA and CDR2 as YSLEER.

This chain joins TRBV30 and TRBJ2-3, with D perhaps matching TRBD2 (5 bases). With 7 bases removed from V and 0 bases from J, the gap between germline ends came to 17 bases. Germline V gene sequence: CDR1 GTSNPN, CDR2 SVGIG (reference sequence). This CDR3 is 15 amino acids long. The CDR3 reads CASTPASGSTDTQYF. The CDR3 DNA reads TGTGCCTCGACTCCGGCGAGCGGAAGCACAGATACGCAGTATTTT.

The V gene is TRBV9, the J gene TRBJ2-3; TRBD2 might be the D (7 bases). V was shortened by 3 bases and J by 0 bases, with 17 bases between the two germline ends. The CDR3 sequence is 17 residues long. Germline values: CDR1 SGDLS, CDR2 YYNGEE. The CDR3 spells CASSARGAIKSTDTQYF. The CDR3 region has the DNA TGTGCCAGCAGCGCCCGGGGGGCCATCAAGAGCACAGATACGCAGTATTTT. The full variable domain, completed using reference TRBV9 and TRBJ2-3, is DSGVTQTPKHLITATGQRVTLRCSPRSGDLSVYWYQQSLDQGLQFLIQYYNGEERAKGNILERFSAQQFPDLHSELNLSSLELGDSALYFCASSARGAIKSTDTQYFGPGTRLTVL.

This sequence joins TRBV6-6 and TRBJ1-1, with D hard to call. The CDR3 is 14 amino acids. Germline CDR1 reads MNHNY; CDR2 reads SVGAGI (reference sequence). Trimming took off 8 bases at V and 1 base at J, with 14 bases between the two ends. The CDR3 DNA is TGTGCCAGCGTGAGGTGGTGGCAGAACACTGAAGCTTTCTTT. This sequence encodes CASVRWWQNTEAFF.

As concerns this clone: The sample carries other DNA sequences with the same CDR3. J is TRBJ1-1 and V is TRBV14; 7 nucleotides match TRBD1. CDR1 and CDR2 (germline): SGHDN, FVKESK. The CDR3 runs 12 residues. V dropped 4 bases and J dropped 8; count of bases not matched to a gene: 4. The CDR3, as DNA: TGTGCCAGCAGCCGAAACAGGGGCGAAGCTTTCTTT. Translating gives CASSRNRGEAFF.

This chain connects TRBV6-6 to TRBJ2-5; possibly TRBD2 for D (7 bases). Matching the DNA end better, TRBJ2-7 makes the J call doubtful. Germline CDR1 MNHNY, CDR2 SVGAGI (reference sequence). The CDR3 runs to 15 residues. Written as DNA, the CDR3 is TGTGCCAGCAGTTCTGGGGGGGGGCGAGGCTACGAGCAGTACTTC. Its protein is CASSSGGGRGYEQYF.

CDR3 nucleotides: TGTGCCAGCAGTGCCACAGGGGCCCACAATGAGCAGTTCTTC. It yields the protein CASSATGAHNEQFF. The chain carries TRBV6-4 and TRBJ2-1; 7 nucleotides line up with TRBD1. The CDR3 has 14 amino acids. Germline V gene data show CDR1 as MRHNA and CDR2 as SNTAGT. J was trimmed by 5 bases and V by 4 bases; bases with no gene match: 5.

V is TRBV9 and J is TRBJ2-1; 12 bases fit TRBD1. The V gene's germline CDR1 is SGDLS and CDR2 YYNGEE. CDR3 length: 16 residues. V gave up 4 bases and J gave up 8 bases; unmatched junction bases: 10. CDR3 loop: CASSLPPGQGADEQFF. CDR3 coding DNA: TGTGCCAGCAGCCTTCCGCCGGGACAGGGGGCCGATGAGCAGTTCTTC. The entire variable domain, with the rest obtained from reference TRBV9 and TRBJ2-1, is as follows: DSGVTQTPKHLITATGQRVTLRCSPRSGDLSVYWYQQSLDQGLQFLIQYYNGEERAKGNILERFSAQQFPDLHSELNLSSLELGDSALYFCASSLPPGQGADEQFFGPGTRLTVL.

This clone came up a few times. The rearrangement uses TRBV7-2 and TRBJ2-7; 14 nucleotides align to TRBD2. The trim removed 3 bases at V and 3 bases at J, leaving 4 bases unmatched. Germline CDR1 and CDR2: SGHTA and FQGNSA. The CDR3 runs 16 residues. CDR3 in amino acids: CASSLTSGRGGYEQYF. CDR3 bases: TGTGCCAGCAGCTTGACTAGCGGGAGGGGGGGCTACGAGCAGTACTTC.

This chain connects TRBV7-6 to TRBJ2-7; 7 nucleotides line up with TRBD2. The CDR3 contains 15 residues. Germline V gene data show CDR1 as SGHVS and CDR2 as FNYEAQ. The trim removed 1 base at V and 0 bases at J, leaving 3 bases unmatched. The chain's CDR3 is CASSLEAGISYEQYF. CDR3 bases: TGTGCCAGCAGCTTAGAAGCGGGGATCTCCTACGAGCAGTACTTC.

The rearrangement uses TRBV5-4 and TRBJ2-3; 15 bases align to TRBD2. Germline V gives CDR1 SGHNT, CDR2 YYREEE (reference sequence). Unmatched junction bases numbered 5, after V lost 4 bases and J lost 5 bases. CDR3 length: 16 amino acids. The CDR3 region is CASSPGLAGGRDTQYF. The CDR3 DNA reads TGTGCCAGCAGCCCGGGACTAGCGGGAGGAAGAGATACGCAGTATTTT.

The chain joins TRBV5-1 to TRBJ2-7; TRBD2 aligns across 10 bases. The CDR3 is 15 residues long. CDR1 and CDR2 (germline): SGHRS, YFSETQ. V lost 4 bases and J lost 6; bases outside the gene matches: 10. CDR3 protein: CASSPTLAGVGEQYF. CDR3 in DNA: TGCGCCAGCAGCCCTACCCTAGCGGGAGTCGGCGAGCAGTACTTC.

The chain links TRBV7-9 to TRBJ1-4, with 7 bases fitting TRBD1. The CDR3 covers 15 residues. CDR1 and CDR2 (germline): SEHNR, FQNEAQ (reference sequence). J was trimmed by 4 bases and V by 0 bases; bases with no gene match: 2. Written as DNA, the CDR3 is TGTGCCAGCAGCTTAGCGACAGGGCTTAATGAAAAACTGTTTTTT. Amino acid sequence: CASSLATGLNEKLFF.

The CDR3 here is CASSLGATVTYEQYF. The CDR3 DNA sequence: TGTGCCAGCAGCTTAGGGGCCACAGTTACCTACGAGCAGTACTTC. The genes are TRBV7-2 and TRBJ2-7; D is unresolved. The CDR3 spans 15 residues. CDR1 and CDR2 from the germline V gene are SGHTA and FQGNSA. The V end was cut by 1 base, the J end by 2 bases, with 12 bases between.

The chain is built from TRBV11-2 and TRBJ2-7; 7 bases are a match to TRBD2. Trimming cost V 0 bases and J 4 bases; bases outside gene matches: 12. The CDR3 spans 17 residues. The germline CDR1 and CDR2 sequences are SGHAT and FQNNGV. CDR3 region: CASSLDHGRKTAYEQYF. The CDR3 DNA sequence: TGTGCCAGCAGCTTAGATCACGGGAGGAAGACTGCTTACGAGCAGTACTTC.